This TCR beta chain comes out of a study of memory CD4+ T cells and cytomegalovirus serostatus. The study's findings and limits: Median bootstrapped AUC for CMV status was about 0.96 originally, around 0.91 US-trained.

Clones were sequenced by immunoSEQ multiplex PCR, and TCRdb holds only the in-frame ones, with some missing. Of 52,000 or so clones in the sample, 82% were seen once. Single viable CD3+CD4+CD8-CD45RO+ cells were sorted as the memory CD4+ T cells. Positive selection with CD4 microbeads enriched total CD4+ T cells. This clone appeared a few times. What it binds is unknown. The CDR3 has 14 residues. The ends lost 2 bases at V and 2 bases at J; junction bases unmatched: 3. The germline gives CDR1 SGHVS, CDR2 FQNEAQ. V and J are TRBV7-8 and TRBJ2-7, with 7 bases aligning to TRBD2. This clonotype was sampled from an adult in good health and CMV-seronegative. Sequences were obtained from memory CD4+ T cells from blood. CDR3 loop: CASSLLAGAYEQYF. As DNA, the CDR3 is TGTGCCAGCAGCTTATTGGCGGGGGCCTACGAGCAGTACTTC.